This T cell receptor (beta chain) was captured by sequencing in a study of long-term antiretroviral therapy in people with HIV. Version v3.0 of the immunoSEQ assay ran at survey level. Sequencing used immunoSEQ multiplex PCR; TCRdb keeps in-frame clones, though not all of them. The sample has around 40,000 clones, around 88% seen once; the top ten hold almost 4%. There were no participants with HIV treated outside the United States. This receptor was obtained from a woman aged 18-29 years with HIV. Material: unsorted PBMCs, obtained just before starting antiretroviral therapy.

CDR3 residues: CASSLGDYQETQYF. The CDR3 bases are TGCGCCAGCAGCTTGGGGGACTACCAAGAGACCCAGTACTTC. V gene TRBV5-1 combines with J gene TRBJ2-5; the D gene is possibly TRBD2 (6 bases). This CDR3 is built from 14 residues. Trimming took 0 bases from V and 0 from J, leaving 6 bases between them. Germline CDR1 is SGHRS and CDR2 is YFSETQ.